This T cell receptor (beta chain) originates from a study of T cells in narcolepsy (dated by TCRdb to the late 2010s). Some background on the complete study: The study enrolled patients with narcolepsy type 1 or type 2 (NT1, NT2) together with healthy control donors. The study sought autoreactive T cells targeting hypocretin neuron self-antigens (hypocretin, TRIB2) in narcolepsy patients, using TCR Vbeta sequencing to track clonotypes in blood and CSF. Paper-wide results and their limitations: Patients and controls had similar numbers of sequenced blood memory CD4+ clonotypes, with averages of about 39,494 in patients and 33,354 in controls. Plots comparing CSF and blood CD4+ T cell clonotypes from the same patient highlighted HCRT-specific and TRIB2-specific autoreactive clonotypes. Some blood memory CD4+ repertoires from patients and controls contained no sequences matching autoreactive T cell clones. According to the report, autoreactive clonotypes were detected serially in the blood of the same patients and of different patients, but not in healthy controls.

From the germline V gene (reference sequence), CDR1 is LNHDA and CDR2 is SQIVND. V is cut by 0 bases and J by 1 base, and the space between the germline ends is 6 bases. The CDR3, from cysteine to phenylalanine, totals 14 residues. The DNA shown is the 42-base CDR3, in frame from base 1. The library was obtained by the immunoSEQ multiplex PCR assay. The table was pulled from immuneACCESS by TCRdb, which kept in-frame rearrangements only. Such tables lose some clones; where checked, under half of the loss comes from unresolved V genes, and the rest has no known cause. This sample holds approximately 35,000 clones; roughly 80% were observed only once. The ten largest make up 2.3% of the sample. Regarding this clone: Its cognate antigen has yet to be identified. Per-base qualities were not stored, and no clone one base away is much larger.

For TCR Vbeta sequencing, memory CD4+ T cells were sorted ex vivo from the peripheral blood of narcolepsy patients and healthy controls. The V and J genes are TRBV19 and TRBJ2-5, with a weak D call of TRBD1 (5 bases match). Material for sequencing was memory (CD45RA-) CD4+ T cells from blood. The cell subset or site label for this specimen denotes: memory T cells sorted ex vivo from peripheral blood. This receptor was taken from a human donor in good health. The DNA is as follows: TGTGCCAGTAGTATAGATGGGGCCCAAGAGACCCAGTACTTC. Its amino acids are CASSIDGAQETQYF. Joined to the reference TRBV19 and TRBJ2-5 proteins, this CDR3 gives the full variable domain: DGGITQSPKYLFRKEGQNVTLSCEQNLNHDAMYWYRQDPGQGLRLIYYSQIVNDFQKGDIAEGYSVSREKKESFPLTVTSAQKNPTAFYLCASSIDGAQETQYFGPGTRLLVL.